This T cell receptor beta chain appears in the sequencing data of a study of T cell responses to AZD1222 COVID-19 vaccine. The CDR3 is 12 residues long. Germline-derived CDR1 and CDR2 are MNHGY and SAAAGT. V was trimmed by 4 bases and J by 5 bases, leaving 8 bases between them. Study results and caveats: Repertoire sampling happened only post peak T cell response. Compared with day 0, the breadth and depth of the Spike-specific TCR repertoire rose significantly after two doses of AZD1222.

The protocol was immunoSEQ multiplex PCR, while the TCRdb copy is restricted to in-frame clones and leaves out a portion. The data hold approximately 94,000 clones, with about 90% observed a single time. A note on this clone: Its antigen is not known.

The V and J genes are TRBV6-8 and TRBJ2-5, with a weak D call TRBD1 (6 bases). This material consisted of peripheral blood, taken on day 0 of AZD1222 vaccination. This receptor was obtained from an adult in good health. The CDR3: CASSSQGETQYF. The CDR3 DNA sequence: TGTGCCAGCAGTTCTCAGGGGGAGACCCAGTACTTC.